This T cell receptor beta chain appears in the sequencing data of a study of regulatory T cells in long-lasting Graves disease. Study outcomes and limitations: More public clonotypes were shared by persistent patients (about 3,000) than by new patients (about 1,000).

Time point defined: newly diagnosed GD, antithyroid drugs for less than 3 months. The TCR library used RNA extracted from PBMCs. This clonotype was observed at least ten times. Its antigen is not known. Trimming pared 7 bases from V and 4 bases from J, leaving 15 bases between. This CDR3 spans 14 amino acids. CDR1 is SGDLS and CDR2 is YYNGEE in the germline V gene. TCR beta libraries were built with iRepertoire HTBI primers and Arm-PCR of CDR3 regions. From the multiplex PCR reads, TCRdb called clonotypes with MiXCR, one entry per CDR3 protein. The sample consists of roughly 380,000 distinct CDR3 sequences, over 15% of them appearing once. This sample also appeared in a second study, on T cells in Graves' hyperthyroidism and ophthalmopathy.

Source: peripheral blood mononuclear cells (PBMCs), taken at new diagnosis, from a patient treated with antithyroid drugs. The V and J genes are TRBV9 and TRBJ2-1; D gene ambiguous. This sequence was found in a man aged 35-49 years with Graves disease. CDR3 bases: TGTGCCAGCGGCTCACCCGGACCTTACAATGAGCAGTTCTTC. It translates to CASGSPGPYNEQFF.